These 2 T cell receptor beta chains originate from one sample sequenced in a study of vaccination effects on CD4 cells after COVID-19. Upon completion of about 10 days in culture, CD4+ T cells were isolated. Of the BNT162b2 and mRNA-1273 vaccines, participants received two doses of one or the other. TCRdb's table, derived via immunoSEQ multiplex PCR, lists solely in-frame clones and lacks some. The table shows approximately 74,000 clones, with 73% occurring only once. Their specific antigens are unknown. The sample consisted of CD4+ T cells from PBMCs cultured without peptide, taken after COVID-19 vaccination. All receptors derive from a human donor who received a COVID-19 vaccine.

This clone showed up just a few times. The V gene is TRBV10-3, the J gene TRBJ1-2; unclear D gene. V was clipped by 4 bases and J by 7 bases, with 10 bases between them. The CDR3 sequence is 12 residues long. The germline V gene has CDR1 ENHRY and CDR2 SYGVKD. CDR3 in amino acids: CAISGGSSGYTF. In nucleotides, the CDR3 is TGTGCCATCAGTGGAGGGAGTAGTGGCTACACCTTC.

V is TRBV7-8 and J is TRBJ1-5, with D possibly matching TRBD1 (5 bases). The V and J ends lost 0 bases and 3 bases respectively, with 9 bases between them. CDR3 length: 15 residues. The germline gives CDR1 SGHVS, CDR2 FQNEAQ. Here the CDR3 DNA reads TGTGCCAGCAGCTTAGCAGGGGCGGTCAATCAGCCCCAGCATTTT. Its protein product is CASSLAGAVNQPQHF.